The 25 T cell receptor beta chains presented below share a single source sample, sequenced in a study of identifying expanded T cells in peripheral blood. The assay was immunoSEQ multiplex PCR, and TCRdb's table has in-frame clones only and misses some. The table lists tens of thousands of clones, roughly 84% of them singletons. Sample: blood. These receptors all stem from a person between 18 and 70 years old in good health.

CDR3 nucleotide sequence: TGTGCCAGCAGCAAAGATCCGTCGGATGTAGGAAGCAATCAGCCCCAGCATTTT. Translation gives CASSKDPSDVGSNQPQHF. The gene calls are TRBV21-1 and TRBJ1-5. TRBV21-1 is tagged as a pseudogene. The CDR3 spans 18 residues.

The chain combines TRBV29-1 with TRBJ1-1, with D unclear. Trimming removed 5 bases from V and 2 bases from J, with 12 bases in between. This CDR3 region has 13 residues. CDR1 SQVTM and CDR2 ANQGSEA come from the germline V gene. The CDR3 DNA sequence: TGCAGCGTTACCCCGGGCTACAACACTGAAGCTTTCTTT. It yields the protein CSVTPGYNTEAFF.

This rearrangement joins TRBV7-2 to TRBJ1-6; no clear D gene. Germline CDR1 SGHTA, CDR2 FQGNSA. V was cut by 2 bases and J by 3 bases, with 17 bases left in between. The CDR3 spans 18 residues. The chain's CDR3 is CASSLIALGSLYNSPLHF. For the CDR3, the DNA is TGTGCCAGCAGCTTAATAGCCCTCGGGTCGCTCTATAATTCACCCCTCCACTTT.

The chain uses TRBV19 and TRBJ1-4; the D gene is possibly TRBD1 (5 bases). The CDR3 is 18 amino acids. Germline V gives CDR1 LNHDA, CDR2 SQIVND (reference sequence). Trimming pared 5 bases from V and 0 bases from J, leaving 19 bases between. The CDR3 DNA reads TGTGCCAGTAGTCCCGGGGCGGGACTTTATGCAACTAATGAAAAACTGTTTTTT. Amino acid sequence: CASSPGAGLYATNEKLFF. The complete variable domain, with remaining parts taken from reference TRBV19 and TRBJ1-4, reads DGGITQSPKYLFRKEGQNVTLSCEQNLNHDAMYWYRQDPGQGLRLIYYSQIVNDFQKGDIAEGYSVSREKKESFPLTVTSAQKNPTAFYLCASSPGAGLYATNEKLFFGSGTQLSVL.

The V and J genes are TRBV5-6 and TRBJ2-7; D not resolved. CDR3 length equals 15 residues. Germline CDR1 is SGHDT and CDR2 is YYEEEE. V dropped 2 bases and J dropped 1 base, with 13 bases sitting between them. The CDR3 DNA reads TGTGCCAGCAGCTTCGGGTTTTTAGGATCCTACGAGCAGTACTTC. Translated, it gives CASSFGFLGSYEQYF.

The V and J genes are TRBV18 and TRBJ1-4; D is unresolved. CDR3 length equals 14 residues. Germline V gives CDR1 KGHSH, CDR2 LQKENI. V lost 0 bases and J 4 bases, leaving 6 bases between the germline ends. CDR3 sequence reads: CASSPPGDNEKLFF. In nucleotides, the CDR3 is TGTGCCAGCTCACCACCGGGAGATAATGAAAAACTGTTTTTT. The full variable domain, in which reference TRBV18 and TRBJ1-4 provide the parts outside the CDR3, is NAGVMQNPRHLVRRRGQEARLRCSPMKGHSHVYWYRQLPEEGLKFMVYLQKENIIDESGMPKERFSAEFPKEGPSILRIQQVVRGDSAAYFCASSPPGDNEKLFFGSGTQLSVL.

The chain links TRBV4-1 to TRBJ1-1; D is undetermined. V lost 0 bases and J lost 1, with 6 bases in between. The CDR3 sequence is 14 residues long. Germline CDR1 MGHRA, CDR2 YSYEKL. In DNA, the CDR3 is TGCGCCAGCAGCCAAGATTGGTGGAACACTGAAGCTTTCTTT. Translated, it gives CASSQDWWNTEAFF.

The rearrangement uses TRBV15 and TRBJ1-3; D may be TRBD1 (5 bases). V was trimmed by 1 base and J by 2 bases, leaving 9 bases between them. Germline lookup yields CDR1 LNHNV and CDR2 YYDKDF (reference sequence). There are 15 residues in the CDR3. CDR3 DNA sequence: TGTGCCACCAGCAGAGTAGGGACGACTGGAAACACCATATATTTT. As protein: CATSRVGTTGNTIYF.

The chain links TRBV7-9 to TRBJ2-3, with D unclear. Germline CDR1 SEHNR, CDR2 FQNEAQ (reference sequence). The CDR3 consists of 13 residues. V was shortened by 7 bases and J by 0 bases, with 8 bases between the two germline ends. The CDR3 bases are TGTGCCAGCAATAGAGGTAGCACAGATACGCAGTATTTT. It yields the protein CASNRGSTDTQYF.

In this sample, this clone turned up many times. The rearrangement joins TRBV7-8 to TRBJ1-1; 8 nucleotides match TRBD1. The CDR3 loop spans 16 amino acids. Per the germline V gene, CDR1 is SGHVS and CDR2 is FQNEAQ. Losses at the gene ends were 5 bases for V and 0 bases for J; bases not matched to a gene: 8. This CDR3 is CASSPRTGLMNTEAFF. As DNA, the CDR3 is TGTGCCAGCAGCCCAAGGACAGGGCTCATGAACACTGAAGCTTTCTTT.

The chain has TRBV29-1 and TRBJ2-3; weak D call: TRBD2 (5 bases). The V gene lost 4 bases and the J gene lost 6 bases, with 17 bases spanning the gap. The CDR3 extends over 14 amino acids. From germline, CDR1 is SQVTM and CDR2 ANQGSEA. The CDR3: CSVGDLLASDTQYF. The CDR3 DNA reads TGCAGCGTTGGGGATTTGTTAGCGTCCGATACGCAGTATTTT.

This CDR3 is CASSYRVPGELFF. The CDR3, as DNA: TGTGCCAGCAGTTACCGGGTACCCGGGGAGCTGTTTTTT. The rearrangement joins TRBV6-5 to TRBJ2-2, with unresolved D. The CDR3 extends over 13 amino acids. The V end lost 2 bases, the J end lost 6 bases, and 7 bases lay between the germline ends. The germline CDR1 and CDR2 sequences are MNHEY and SVGAGI.

This clone occurred a few times. This chain uses TRBV11-2 with TRBJ2-7, with 9 positions matching TRBD1. The CDR3 runs 17 residues. The V gene's germline CDR1 is SGHAT and CDR2 FQNNGV. After removal of 5 bases from V and 0 bases from J, the junction contained 11 bases not matched to a gene. Written as DNA, the CDR3 is TGTGCCAGCAGCCCCAGGACAGGGGCTCGCACCTCCTACGAGCAGTACTTC. Its translation: CASSPRTGARTSYEQYF. The variable domain in full, completed from reference TRBV11-2 and TRBJ2-7, reads EAGVAQSPRYKIIEKRQSVAFWCNPISGHATLYWYQQILGQGPKLLIQFQNNGVVDDSQLPKDRFSAERLKGVDSTLKIQPAKLEDSAVYLCASSPRTGARTSYEQYFGPGTRLTVT.

This chain links TRBV7-2 with TRBJ2-7, with a tentative D call TRBD2 (6 bases). V lost 1 base, J lost 7 bases, and 14 bases lay in between. Germline loops: CDR1 SGHTA, CDR2 FQGNSA. CDR3 size: 14 residues. The CDR3 DNA is TGTGCCAGCAGCTTAGACCATGGGGGGAGGGAGCAGTACTTC. Its protein product is CASSLDHGGREQYF.

This clone turned up a few times. This chain connects TRBV11-2 to TRBJ1-2, with 9 bases that match TRBD1. The junction had 9 bases not matched to a gene; V was cut back by 1 base and J by 0 bases. The CDR3 contains 18 residues. CDR1 and CDR2 from the germline V gene are SGHAT and FQNNGV. CDR3 nucleotides: TGTGCCAGCAGCTTAGTCTATGGGACAGGGAGATCTAACTATGGCTACACCTTC. As protein: CASSLVYGTGRSNYGYTF.

The chain has TRBV18 and TRBJ2-5; D not certain. Germline values: CDR1 KGHSH, CDR2 LQKENI. Trimming cost V 5 bases and J 3 bases, with 13 bases left between them. The CDR3 has 14 residues. The CDR3 DNA reads TGTGCCAGCTCATCGGTTTCCGGAGAAGAGACCCAGTACTTC. It codes for CASSSVSGEETQYF.

The chain has TRBV5-6 and TRBJ2-1, with D possibly TRBD1 on 6 matching bases. Germline loops: CDR1 SGHDT, CDR2 YYEEEE. This CDR3 has 15 residues. Trimming took off 2 bases at V and 5 bases at J, with 14 bases between the two ends. The CDR3 sequence: CASSLGGYGDNEQFF. The CDR3 bases are TGTGCCAGCAGCTTAGGGGGATACGGTGACAATGAGCAGTTCTTC.

For the CDR3, the DNA is TGTGCCAGCAGTTTCCTAGGGGGAGATACGCAGTATTTT. As protein: CASSFLGGDTQYF. The chain employs TRBV27 and TRBJ2-3, with D perhaps matching TRBD1 (6 bases). V lost 3 bases, J lost 5 bases, and 9 bases lay in between. The germline V gene has CDR1 MNHEY and CDR2 SMNVEV (reference sequence). The CDR3 extends over 13 amino acids.

The chain links TRBV15 to TRBJ2-5; 10 bases agree with TRBD2. Germline CDR1 reads LNHNV; CDR2 reads YYDKDF (reference sequence). This CDR3 comprises 16 residues. J was trimmed by 5 bases and V by 4 bases; bases with no gene match: 10. In DNA, the CDR3 is TGTGCCACCAGCATCGGAGGAGCGGGGGGGTTGGAGACCCAGTACTTC. This encodes CATSIGGAGGLETQYF.

The chain uses TRBV9 and TRBJ2-3, with 7 positions matching TRBD1. The CDR3 totals 15 residues. Germline assignment: CDR1 SGDLS and CDR2 YYNGEE. Losses at the gene ends were 4 bases for V and 0 bases for J; bases not matched to a gene: 5. The CDR3: CASSSQGSSTDTQYF. The CDR3 nucleotides are TGTGCCAGCAGCTCACAGGGGTCTAGCACAGATACGCAGTATTTT.

The chain combines TRBV18 with TRBJ1-3; D gene ambiguous. Per germline, CDR1 KGHSH and CDR2 LQKENI. The CDR3 has 14 residues. Trimming cost V 4 bases and J 0 bases, with 7 bases left between them. CDR3 sequence (DNA): TGTGCCAGCTCACGGGAGAGCTCTGGAAACACCATATATTTT. It is translated as CASSRESSGNTIYF.

This chain links TRBV11-3 with TRBJ1-6; 7 bases match TRBD1. The CDR3 loop spans 15 amino acids. Trimming removed 0 bases from V and 6 bases from J; junction bases left unmatched: 2. Per the germline V gene, CDR1 is SGHNT and CDR2 is YENEEA. The CDR3: CASSLEQGGNSPLHF. The CDR3 DNA reads TGTGCCAGCAGCTTAGAGCAGGGGGGTAATTCACCCCTCCACTTT.

The chain combines TRBV4-1 with TRBJ1-1; possible D gene TRBD1, 5 bases. The germline V gene has CDR1 MGHRA and CDR2 YSYEKL. Between the trimmed V and J ends, which lost 4 bases and 0 bases, there was a span of 15 bases. The length of the CDR3 is 16 residues. CDR3: CASSPLGRSMNTEAFF. For the CDR3, the DNA is TGCGCCAGCAGCCCCCTGGGGCGGAGCATGAACACTGAAGCTTTCTTT.

The chain combines TRBV18 with TRBJ1-2, with D possibly TRBD1 on 6 matching bases. CDR3 size: 15 residues. V lost 2 bases and J lost 0, with 10 bases in between. Germline V gives CDR1 KGHSH, CDR2 LQKENI. CDR3 sequence: CASSPRGGPNYGYTF. In DNA, the CDR3 is TGTGCCAGCTCACCAAGAGGGGGACCTAACTATGGCTACACCTTC.

This clone came up a few times. The chain combines TRBV11-2 with TRBJ1-2; D is ambiguous. The ends were cut back, 2 bases at V and 6 bases at J, with 7 bases in the middle. The CDR3 sequence is 12 residues long. Germline CDR1 is SGHAT and CDR2 is FQNNGV. Written as DNA, the CDR3 is TGTGCCAGCAGCTTACGGCAGGATGGCTACACCTTC. It encodes CASSLRQDGYTF.